The 26 T cell receptor beta chains below come from one sample, sequenced in a study of shared clonotypes between healthy human individuals. TCRdb's copy holds only in-frame clones and misses some; the assay was immunoSEQ multiplex PCR. Altogether about 680,000 clones are present, 92% being singletons, with the ten largest covering about a quarter. CD8 cells classed as naive were CD45RO-negative and positively selected for CCR7, excluding terminally differentiated effector memory CD45RA+ cells. The specimen sequenced was naive CD8+ T cells sorted from blood. Source of these receptors: a man in his thirties or forties in good health.

The V and J genes are TRBV4-1 and TRBJ2-1, with 12 bases lining up with TRBD2. The CDR3 covers 19 residues. Germline values: CDR1 MGHRA, CDR2 YSYEKL. J was trimmed by 6 bases and V by 4 bases; bases with no gene match: 16. CDR3 coding DNA: TGCGCCAGCAGCCTTCAACCTACTCAACTAGCGGGAGGTGGCAATGAGCAGTTCTTC. It specifies CASSLQPTQLAGGGNEQFF.

The V call is TRBV5-1, the J call TRBJ2-1, with TRBD2 matching over 7 bases. V lost 1 base to trimming and J lost 2 bases; unmatched junction nucleotides: 3. Germline V CDR1 and CDR2: SGHRS, YFSETQ. The CDR3 is 15 amino acids. CDR3 bases: TGCGCCAGCAGCTTGATTGGGGGGGCCTACAATGAGCAGTTCTTC. Protein: CASSLIGGAYNEQFF.

This rearrangement joins TRBV5-1 to TRBJ2-1; D is undetermined. Between the trimmed V and J ends, which lost 4 bases and 8 bases, there was a span of 13 bases. Germline V gene data show CDR1 as SGHRS and CDR2 as YFSETQ. This CDR3 has 13 amino acids. The CDR3 region is CASSLFPSDEQFF. The CDR3, as DNA: TGCGCCAGCAGCCTATTTCCAAGCGATGAGCAGTTCTTC.

In this sample, this clone turned up once. The genes are TRBV7-9 and TRBJ2-7, with 8 bases that match TRBD2. V lost 5 bases and J lost 0; bases outside the gene matches: 6. This CDR3 region has 15 residues. Germline V lookup: CDR1 SEHNR, CDR2 FQNEAQ (reference sequence). The CDR3 DNA reads TGTGCCAGCAGCACTGCCGGGACTAGCTCCTACGAGCAGTACTTC. Protein sequence: CASSTAGTSSYEQYF.

In this sample, this clone turned up once. The chain combines TRBV7-9 with TRBJ1-5, with no clear D. The germline V gene has CDR1 SEHNR and CDR2 FQNEAQ (reference sequence). V dropped 11 bases and J dropped 7 bases, with 15 bases sitting between them. CDR3 length equals 12 residues. CDR3 amino acids: CAGSDGGQPQHF. CDR3 bases: TGTGCCGGATCGGATGGAGGACAGCCCCAGCATTTT.

This chain joins TRBV7-9 and TRBJ2-7, with 14 bases aligning to TRBD2. Trimming at V came to 7 bases and at J to 1 base, leaving 9 bases not matched to a gene. Germline CDR1 is SEHNR and CDR2 is FQNEAQ (reference sequence). The CDR3 has 17 amino acids. The CDR3: CASNAGTSGSKSYEQYF. The CDR3 nucleotides read TGTGCCAGCAATGCCGGGACTAGCGGGAGCAAATCCTACGAGCAGTACTTC.

The chain employs TRBV7-9 and TRBJ1-4, with 8 nucleotides matching TRBD1. The CDR3 loop spans 15 amino acids. CDR1 is SEHNR and CDR2 is FQNEAQ in the germline V gene (reference sequence). V lost 1 base to trimming and J lost 3 bases; unmatched junction nucleotides: 1. The CDR3 DNA is TGTGCCAGCAGCTTAGGGACAGGGCCTAATGAAAAACTGTTTTTT. It specifies CASSLGTGPNEKLFF.

V gene TRBV7-9 combines with J gene TRBJ2-7; D gene unclear. The CDR3 extends over 14 amino acids. The V gene lost 3 bases and the J gene lost 2 bases, with 11 bases spanning the gap. Germline CDR1 SEHNR, CDR2 FQNEAQ (reference sequence). In nucleotides, the CDR3 is TGTGCCAGCAGCTTCGAAGAGACGACCTACGAGCAGTACTTC. Its protein is CASSFEETTYEQYF.

The chain uses TRBV11-3 and TRBJ2-1, with 8 bases lining up with TRBD2. The V gene end was trimmed by 4 bases and the J gene end by 0 bases; junction bases not matched to a gene: 5. CDR3 length: 16 residues. Germline CDR1 and CDR2: SGHNT and YENEEA. Here the CDR3 reads CASSSREGSSYNEQFF. DNA for the CDR3: TGTGCCAGCAGCTCCCGGGAGGGGAGCTCCTACAATGAGCAGTTCTTC.

This clone was found once. The chain recombines TRBV27 with TRBJ2-1, with TRBD2 matching 11 bases. The CDR3 length is 21 residues. V shed 5 bases and J 5 bases; nucleotides not matched to a gene: 23. Germline values: CDR1 MNHEY, CDR2 SMNVEV (reference sequence). The CDR3, as DNA: TGTGCCAGCAGTCTCAAGCCCGATTCCTTAGCGGGAGGGCCGTTGAACAATGAGCAGTTCTTC. Residues: CASSLKPDSLAGGPLNNEQFF.

The rearrangement joins TRBV5-8 to TRBJ1-2; D is possibly TRBD1 (5 bases). V lost 3 bases to trimming and J lost 2 bases, with 17 bases between them. The CDR3 is 16 residues long. The germline V gene has CDR1 SGHTS and CDR2 YDEGEE. In DNA, the CDR3 is TGTGCCAGCAGCTCCTTCCATGGGGGATTGAACTATGGCTACACCTTC. It codes for CASSSFHGGLNYGYTF.

This sequence joins TRBV29-1 and TRBJ2-1; the match to TRBD2 covers 11 bases. The V gene's germline CDR1 is SQVTM and CDR2 ANQGSEA. J gave up 8 bases and V 6 bases, and 12 bases lay outside the gene matches. This CDR3 region has 15 residues. CDR3 sequence: CSVRVTSGRFYEQFF. The CDR3, as DNA: TGCAGCGTCCGCGTAACTAGCGGGAGATTCTATGAGCAGTTCTTC.

For this clone: A read error may produce the germline difference seen at one junction end. The V and J genes are TRBV7-7 and TRBJ2-5; D gene unclear. The CDR3 is 16 amino acids. CDR1 SSHAT and CDR2 FNYEAQ come from the germline V gene (reference sequence). CDR3: CASSLGAQALEETQYF. In DNA form, the CDR3 reads TGTGCTAGCAGCTTGGGTGCTCAGGCATTAGAGGAGACCCAGTACTTC.

The V gene is TRBV7-2, the J gene TRBJ2-1, with 11 bases aligning to TRBD2. Germline assignment: CDR1 SGHTA and CDR2 FQGNSA. V lost 4 bases, J lost 0 bases, and 5 bases stayed unmatched. CDR3 size: 17 residues. CDR3 loop: CASSYPSGGSSYNEQFF. In nucleotides, the CDR3 is TGTGCCAGCAGCTACCCTAGCGGGGGGAGCTCCTACAATGAGCAGTTCTTC.

J is TRBJ2-7 and V is TRBV28; 7 bases line up with TRBD2. Trimming took 4 bases from V and 2 from J; bases not matched to a gene: 17. The CDR3 is 18 residues long. The germline gives CDR1 MDHEN, CDR2 SYDVKM. Written as DNA, the CDR3 is TGTGCCAGCAGTTCCCCCCTCGGTGGCGGGAGTGGGGCCTACGAGCAGTACTTC. Amino acid sequence: CASSSPLGGGSGAYEQYF.

The CDR3 region is CASSYSNGAHQETQYF. CDR3 sequence (DNA): TGTGCCAGCAGTTACTCGAATGGGGCCCACCAAGAGACCCAGTACTTC. The genes are TRBV6-5 and TRBJ2-5; D is possibly TRBD1 (5 bases). V was pared by 0 bases and J by 0 bases, with 11 bases between. The CDR3 spans 16 residues. Germline CDR1 and CDR2: MNHEY and SVGAGI.

The rearrangement links TRBV11-2 to TRBJ2-2; D could derive from TRBD1 or TRBD2 (6 bases each). Germline V lookup: CDR1 SGHAT, CDR2 FQNNGV. V was shortened by 5 bases and J by 6 bases, with 13 bases between the two germline ends. This CDR3 is 14 amino acids long. The CDR3 reads CASSPEGGSGELFF. The DNA of the CDR3 is TGTGCCAGCAGCCCGGAGGGGGGATCCGGGGAGCTGTTTTTT.

The rearrangement joins TRBV16 to TRBJ2-2; the D gene is possibly TRBD2 (6 bases). Trimming pared 7 bases from V and 1 base from J, leaving 16 bases between. The CDR3 totals 16 residues. Germline assignment: CDR1 KGHSY and CDR2 FQNENV. The CDR3 sequence is CASTDGSGQNTGELFF. The CDR3 DNA follows: TGTGCCAGCACCGACGGTAGCGGACAGAACACCGGGGAGCTGTTTTTT.

The V gene is TRBV21-1, the J gene TRBJ2-3; TRBD1, as called in the table, went unchecked against the DNA. TRBV21-1 counts as a pseudogene. This CDR3 has 16 residues. This CDR3 is CASTPGGAYRTDTQYF. CDR3 nucleotides: TGTGCCAGCACCCCTGGGGGCGCGTACCGGACAGATACGCAGTATTTT.

This chain links TRBV27 with TRBJ2-5, with 10 nucleotides matching TRBD2. The CDR3 totals 13 residues. CDR1 is MNHEY and CDR2 is SMNVEV in the germline V gene (reference sequence). The V segment lost 6 bases and the J segment 4 bases; nucleotides outside the gene matches: 2. CDR3 in amino acids: CASRAGGGETQYF. CDR3 sequence (DNA): TGTGCCAGCAGAGCGGGAGGGGGAGAGACCCAGTACTTC.

V and J are TRBV4-1 and TRBJ2-7, with D maybe TRBD2 (5 bases). From germline, CDR1 is MGHRA and CDR2 YSYEKL. The CDR3 sequence is 14 residues long. Trimming cost V 0 bases and J 3 bases, with 9 bases left between them. The CDR3 is CASSQDEGSYEQYF. The CDR3 coding sequence is TGCGCCAGCAGCCAAGATGAGGGTAGCTACGAGCAGTACTTC.

The chain couples TRBV28 to TRBJ2-2; D is possibly TRBD1 (5 bases). Germline V gene sequence: CDR1 MDHEN, CDR2 SYDVKM. Trimming removed 6 bases at V and 4 bases at J, with 9 bases between. CDR3 length equals 13 residues. The CDR3 bases are TGTGCCAGCAGGGGGCTGAGCACCGGGGAGCTGTTTTTT. Residues: CASRGLSTGELFF.

The chain has TRBV27 and TRBJ2-7; 11 nucleotides align to TRBD2. CDR1 is MNHEY and CDR2 is SMNVEV in the germline V gene (reference sequence). J was trimmed by 5 bases and V by 6 bases; bases with no gene match: 6. CDR3 size: 14 residues. The DNA for the CDR3 is TGTGCCAGCAGAAGGGGACTAGCGGACCACGAGCAGTACTTC. Encoded protein: CASRRGLADHEQYF.

This rearrangement joins TRBV27 to TRBJ2-7, with D possibly being TRBD1 (5 bases). CDR3 size: 13 residues. Germline V lookup: CDR1 MNHEY, CDR2 SMNVEV (reference sequence). V was shortened by 4 bases and J by 3 bases, with 10 bases between the two germline ends. For the CDR3, the DNA is TGTGCCAGCAGTTCGTCCAGGGTCTACGAGCAGTACTTC. Amino acids: CASSSSRVYEQYF.

This chain joins TRBV11-2 and TRBJ2-4, with D possibly being TRBD2 (6 bases). Germline CDR1 and CDR2: SGHAT and FQNNGV. The V gene lost 1 base and the J gene lost 3 bases, with 13 bases spanning the gap. This CDR3 contains 16 residues. The CDR3 loop is CASSLAGSGSKNIQYF. The CDR3 DNA is TGTGCCAGCAGCTTAGCGGGTAGCGGAAGCAAAAACATTCAGTACTTC.

The rearrangement links TRBV28 to TRBJ1-2, with 8 bases that match TRBD1. The length of the CDR3 is 16 residues. CDR1 and CDR2 (germline): MDHEN, SYDVKM. Trimming took 8 bases from V and 4 from J; bases not matched to a gene: 15. CDR3 DNA: TGTGCCAGCGGGCCGGGCAACAGGGGGTACTCCTATGGCTACACCTTC. Residues: CASGPGNRGYSYGYTF.